The text below deals with one TCR beta chain. This clone was seen a handful of times. Its antigen specificity is not known. No qualities accompany the bases; no much larger clone lies one base away. In total, approximately 610 healthy bone marrow donors made up the cohort. At the time of sampling, all cohort members were nominally healthy, though unrecorded immune exposures were likely present. The donor was CMV seropositive and was included in the group of 289 seropositive cohort members. A peripheral blood sample was collected from each donor, and TCR beta sequencing was performed on peripheral blood mononuclear cells. The Qiagen DNeasy Blood Extraction Kit was used to extract genomic DNA from the blood cell samples. Trimmed from V: 6 bases; trimmed from J: 3 bases; junction bases lacking a gene match: 5. The germline V gene provides CDR1 WSHSY and CDR2 SAAADI. The CDR3, from cysteine to phenylalanine, totals 15 residues. The CDR3 DNA has 45 bases and is translated from base 1.

This entry belongs to a study of cytomegalovirus exposure and HLA in healthy donors (dated by TCRdb to the late 2010s). About the full investigation: An earlier analysis of several hundred of the donors reported around 280 Gb of sequence data and around 110 million unique TCR beta sequences obtained from around 180 million T cells. The later analysis used no new phenotypic data to find candidate immune exposures, relying instead on TCR beta sequences and their occurrence across donors. Roughly five DR-DQ haplotypes were handled as single units for association and clustering because linkage in the cohort was strong. HLA typing included class I and class II loci at four-digit resolution. Among the roughly 400 genotyped donors, approximately 76% belonged to the genetic ancestry cluster associated with self-reported Caucasian donors. Approximately 300 gigabases of sequencing data and 70 million to 95 million unique TCR sequences made up an early release that covered 500 to 700 HLA-typed donors. The study combined high-throughput TCR immunosequencing, statistical association of individual TCRs with disease status, and machine learning to predict cytomegalovirus infection status. Every repertoire in the discovery cohort had been generated on one and the same sequencing platform. Along with the roughly 610-subject first cohort, a separate validation cohort of 120 different subjects was used. An earlier analysis of several hundred of the donors used high-throughput TCR beta sequencing to judge whether each TCR beta V gene segment behaved as functional or pseudogenic. Typing coverage varied by locus: about 629-640 donors for A, B, C, DRB1 and DQB1; approximately 500 for DQA1; about 570 for DPA1; some 470 for DPB1. Among about 400 genotyped donors of the cohort, an average of approximately 240,000 unique TCR beta nucleotide sequences was sequenced per donor, of which about 18% were non-productive. A later analysis re-analyzed previously published TCR beta repertoires from 550 to 700 donors and added high-resolution HLA genotyping to study TCR occurrence patterns. Donor age, sex, ethnicity and CMV serostatus were collected together with the repertoire data. The study aimed to test whether cataloging public T cell receptors could reveal signatures of past pathogen exposure. The study profiled the T cell repertoires of about 640 subjects by immunosequencing and related them to cytomegalovirus serostatus. In a later genetic analysis, genome-wide SNP genotypes for about 65% of the roughly 670 donors were used, and that subset was treated as a discovery cohort.

Library method: the immunoSEQ multiplex PCR assay. The multiplex PCR relied on a mix of 60 forward primers for TCR Vbeta segments and 13 reverse primers for TCR Jbeta segments. The CDR3 region of rearranged TCR beta genes was amplified from genomic DNA with a multiplex PCR assay. Amplified TCR beta libraries were sequenced as 87-base-pair reads on the Illumina HiSeq System. Per the original workflow: In a later analysis, about 80 million unique TCR beta chains were counted across the approximately 670 repertoires, and around 10 million of these chains were shared by at least two donors. Raw reads were error-corrected and collapsed into unique sequences by a nearest-neighbor algorithm in which closely related sequences were merged to remove PCR and sequencing errors. V, D and J gene segments were assigned by aligning CDR3 sequences to IMGT reference sequences. For a sequence to be retained, a match of at least six nucleotides to both a V gene segment and a J gene segment was required. A rearrangement was called productive if the CDR3 had no stop codons and remained in frame with V and J, and every other rearrangement was called non-productive. CDR3 was defined according to IMGT convention as the region running from the second conserved V-encoded cysteine to the conserved J-encoded phenylalanine. In an earlier analysis of 587 of the donors, sequences lacking an unambiguous match to a single V gene segment were excluded. An earlier analysis of fewer than 750 of the donors called V segments functional above 56.7% productive rearrangements and segregating when the between-donor standard deviation exceeded 5%. A statistical classification framework was built for diagnosing cytomegalovirus status from the catalog of TCR beta chain sequences. V and J gene assignment, in a later analysis, came from comparing TCR nucleotide sequences with IMGT/GENE-DB human TR gene sequences. A later analysis assigned CDR3 sequences and most-parsimonious VDJ recombination scenarios with the TCRdist pipeline. In a later analysis, every TCR beta chain was defined by the combination of its CDR3 amino acid sequence and its V-gene family, and reads without a unique V-gene family were dropped. In a later analysis, a few hundred highly shared, low-generation-probability nucleotide sequences were removed to address suspected cross-contamination and a sequencing artifact. In a later analysis, a clonal expansion index for each public chain was calculated from normalized within-repertoire ranks of inferred template counts. A later analysis computed generation probabilities with a VDJ recombination model fitted to out-of-frame rearrangements, and checked the results against IGoR. In a later analysis, hypergeometric tests were used to score TCR-TCR, TCR-HLA and TCR-CMV co-occurrence, with a repertoire-size bias correction applied to TCR pairs. False discovery rates were estimated in a later analysis by permuting HLA or CMV assignments 20 times. In a later analysis, co-occurring TCRs were grouped with DBSCAN, and TCRdist sequence similarity was added when clustering was performed within HLA-allele-positive subsets. For co-occurrence clustering, repertoires with fewer than 30,000 or more than 120,000 public chains were excluded, along with four or five repertoires with anomalous nucleotide sharing. The table was pulled from immuneACCESS by TCRdb, which kept in-frame rearrangements only. Such tables lose some clones; where checked, under half of the loss comes from unresolved V genes, and the rest has no known cause. V, J and clone size are taken as reported in that table, and D and trimming were inferred from the DNA itself. In this sample the table shows 80,000 or so clones, about 68% of which occur a single time. Of the sample, about 6.9% falls within the top ten clones.

Findings and caveats that apply to the study as a whole: In both the original and validation cohorts, the classifier was reported to diagnose cytomegalovirus status with high specificity and sensitivity. In a later analysis, TCR association rates were found to vary across HLA loci, with the most associated TCRs seen for DRB1 alleles and the fewest for HLA-C alleles. When HLA alleles, especially DR and DQ, strongly co-occurred, attributing TCR associations to individual alleles was difficult. Because some donors lacked HLA typing at each locus, the association tests relied only on the typed subset. Over 15 rarely observed V segments, including chromosome 9 orphons, were excluded from the earlier analysis of almost 600 of the donors because counts were too low. A few of the identified cytomegalovirus-associated TCR beta chains were confirmed in vitro to be specific for cytomegalovirus antigens. Some IMGT-functional V segments, including TRBV6-2 and TRBV6-3, could not be told apart with the 87-base-pair reads, so those segments were excluded. A later analysis found that HLA-associated TCR beta chains were more clonally expanded and had lower generation probabilities than equally common non-associated chains. While some public TCRs were present in many individuals, most TCR sequences turned up only very rarely across donors. The presence/absence analyses assumed that sequencing depth was roughly uniform across donors, and that assumption may not be true. This cohort had only TCR beta chains sequenced, and the lack of alpha or paired-chain data limited which features could be detected. In a later analysis, some 18,000 TCR beta sequences were associated with specific HLA alleles at a false discovery rate of 0.05. V-gene and J-gene trimming of TCR beta chains was associated with a missense DCLRE1C variant in a later genetic analysis, and the association was replicated in an independent cohort. The study listed around 160 TCR beta chains as associated with cytomegalovirus. An earlier analysis of approximately 530 of the donors showed that most TCR beta V segments appeared in productive rearrangements either about 87% or about 30% of the time, which broadly matched IMGT annotations. A cluster of highly shared sequence variants was judged likely to be a technical artifact of the sequencing pipeline. Correlated functional status among segregating V segments might be attributable to linkage disequilibrium, but an unknown experimental factor could not be ruled out. A later analysis reported that several top co-occurrence clusters appeared linked to parvovirus B19, influenza, CMV and Epstein-Barr virus. A further reported finding was that TCR beta sequences accurately predicted the HLA-A and HLA-B alleles for most subjects in the first cohort. According to a later analysis, most CMV-associated TCR beta chains appeared to be HLA-restricted, and the HLA associations seemed to be driven largely by CMV exposure. CMV serostatus was the only immune exposure information available for the cohort. The authors suggested that the approach could potentially be generalized to other disease states and immunological phenotypes. A later genetic analysis reported fewer N-insertions in productive TCRs among donors in an Asian-associated ancestry cluster than the roughly 620-donor mean.

Sequencing was performed on PBMCs. The sequence joins TRBV10-2 to TRBJ1-6, with TRBD1 identical over 7 junction bases. This receptor was obtained from a woman aged 50 to 60 in good health and CMV-seropositive. The DNA is TGCGCCAGCAGCCCAACAGGGGTCTATAATTCACCCCTCCACTTT. Its protein product is CASSPTGVYNSPLHF.